The present T cell receptor beta chain was sequenced within a study of neurological immune-mediated disorders. TCRdb passed the 5' RACE reads through MiXCR, listing each CDR3 protein once. The sample lists roughly 90,000 distinct CDR3 sequences, roughly 3.3% seen once, with 2.5% to 3% in the top ten. This clonotype occurred many times. This CDR3 is built from 14 residues. Trimming shortened V by 1 base and J by 7 bases, and 11 bases separated the two germline ends. The germline V gene encodes CDR1 SEHNR and CDR2 FQNEAQ (reference sequence). This clonotype originated in a woman aged 50 to 60 with multiple sclerosis. V usage is TRBV7-9 and J usage is TRBJ1-3; D gene ambiguous. Material for sequencing was PBMCs. As DNA, the CDR3 is TGTGCCAGCAGCTTAGAGCCCAGGTGGAACACCATATATTTT. Encoded protein: CASSLEPRWNTIYF.